The 23 T cell receptor beta chains below were found in one sample sequenced in a study of T cells in Graves' hyperthyroidism and ophthalmopathy. Amplified regions were TCR beta CDR3 sequences from RNA transcripts. The HTBI primer set served for first-round RT-PCR of the TCR CDR3. A single record per CDR3 protein comes from TCRdb applying MiXCR to the multiplex PCR reads. The data hold some 570,000 distinct CDR3 sequences, with 14% observed a single time. The sequenced sample consisted of blood. The receptors were gathered from a woman under 30 with Graves' ophthalmopathy.

This clonotype has a count of ten or more. The chain combines TRBV15 with TRBJ2-1; D might be TRBD1 (6 bases). Germline V CDR1 and CDR2: LNHNV, YYDKDF (reference sequence). CDR3 length: 19 residues. V was pared by 0 bases and J by 1 base, with 19 bases between. The CDR3 is CATSRDLYSRGVSYNEQFF. The CDR3 DNA reads as TGTGCCACCAGCAGAGATCTCTATTCCAGGGGAGTGTCCTACAATGAGCAGTTCTTC.

At least ten counts were recorded for this clonotype. The V and J genes are TRBV20-1 and TRBJ2-1, with D perhaps TRBD1 (5 bases). Trimming stripped 3 bases from V and 7 bases from J, with 16 bases between. The CDR3 has 14 residues. Germline CDR1 reads DFQATT; CDR2 reads SNEGSKA (reference sequence). The CDR3: CSASGLGALNEQFF. CDR3 DNA: TGCAGTGCTAGTGGGCTAGGGGCCTTAAATGAGCAGTTCTTC.

V usage is TRBV11-2 and J usage is TRBJ2-1; tentatively, D is TRBD2 (5 bases). V was cut by 1 base and J by 3 bases, with 13 bases left in between. The germline V gene encodes CDR1 SGHAT and CDR2 FQNNGV. CDR3 size: 16 residues. As DNA, the CDR3 is TGTGCCAGCAGCTTAGGGGCCCGTCGGGACTACAATGAGCAGTTCTTC. It specifies CASSLGARRDYNEQFF.

This clonotype has more than one count but fewer than ten. V gene TRBV19 combines with J gene TRBJ1-5; D call uncertain. V was clipped by 3 bases and J by 3 bases, with 6 bases between them. The length of the CDR3 is 13 residues. Germline CDR1 and CDR2: LNHDA and SQIVND (reference sequence). CDR3 in DNA: TGTGCCAGTAGTATCCAGAACAATCAGCCCCAGCATTTT. This sequence encodes CASSIQNNQPQHF.

This chain joins TRBV29-1 and TRBJ2-2; 15 bases map to TRBD2. This CDR3 has 17 amino acids. With V trimmed by 6 bases and J by 4 bases, 9 bases remained unmatched. Germline CDR1 is SQVTM and CDR2 is ANQGSEA. The CDR3 sequence is CSVEPGLAGGPTGELFF. Here the CDR3 DNA reads TGCAGCGTCGAACCCGGACTAGCGGGAGGGCCCACCGGGGAGCTGTTTTTT.

The V gene is TRBV9, the J gene TRBJ2-2, with 13 bases matching TRBD2. CDR1 is SGDLS and CDR2 is YYNGEE in the germline V gene. With V trimmed by 4 bases and J by 6 bases, 6 bases remained unmatched. The CDR3 runs 16 residues. The CDR3 loop is CASSPRTSGSSGELFF. For the CDR3, the DNA is TGTGCCAGCAGCCCTCGGACTAGCGGGAGTTCCGGGGAGCTGTTTTTT.

This clonotype has only a few counts. The chain recombines TRBV29-1 with TRBJ1-3, with D unclear. Trimming shortened V by 7 bases and J by 0 bases, and 16 bases separated the two germline ends. CDR1 SQVTM and CDR2 ANQGSEA come from the germline V gene. The CDR3 spans 15 residues. CDR3 amino acids: CSGLLEQSSGNTIYF. Here the CDR3 DNA reads TGCAGCGGACTATTAGAACAAAGCTCTGGAAACACCATATATTTT. The entire variable domain, with the rest obtained from reference TRBV29-1 and TRBJ1-3, is as follows: SAVISQKPSRDICQRGTSLTIQCQVDSQVTMMFWYRQQPGQSLTLIATANQGSEATYESGFVIDKFPISRPNLTFSTLTVSNMSPEDSSIYLCSGLLEQSSGNTIYFGEGSWLTVV.

This clonotype has at least ten counts. The rearrangement links TRBV7-2 to TRBJ1-1, with D possibly being TRBD1 (6 bases). V dropped 1 base and J dropped 10 bases, with 10 bases sitting between them. Germline V gene lookup returns CDR1 SGHTA and CDR2 FQGNSA. The CDR3 runs 12 residues. CDR3 loop: CASSLDLGAAFF. DNA for the CDR3: TGTGCCAGCAGCTTAGATTTGGGGGCAGCTTTCTTT.

This clonotype was counted ten times or more. This chain uses TRBV7-8 with TRBJ1-2; 7 bases align to TRBD1. The CDR3 is made up of 14 amino acids. Germline values: CDR1 SGHVS, CDR2 FQNEAQ. V lost 4 bases to trimming and J lost 8 bases; unmatched junction nucleotides: 10. CDR3 in amino acids: CASSSTDRELGYTF. The CDR3 DNA reads as TGTGCCAGCAGCTCAACCGACAGGGAACTGGGCTACACCTTC.

This clonotype has ten or more counts. The chain combines TRBV11-2 with TRBJ2-5; D possibly corresponds to TRBD2 (5 bases). With 0 bases removed from V and 5 bases from J, the gap between germline ends came to 13 bases. Germline assignment: CDR1 SGHAT and CDR2 FQNNGV. The CDR3 contains 15 residues. The CDR3 nucleotides read TGTGCCAGCAGCTTAGATTATAGTTGGGAGGAGACCCAGTACTTC. This sequence encodes CASSLDYSWEETQYF.

This clonotype was seen repeatedly, ten times or more. The CDR3 spells CASSTGQTNTEAFF. In DNA, the CDR3 is TGTGCCAGCAGCACCGGACAGACCAACACTGAAGCTTTCTTT. The V call is TRBV7-8, the J call TRBJ1-1, with D maybe TRBD1 (6 bases). Germline V gives CDR1 SGHVS, CDR2 FQNEAQ. The CDR3 length is 14 residues. Trimming left V 5 bases short and J 2 bases short, with 12 bases between.

This clonotype came up many times. The J gene is TRBJ1-1, the V gene TRBV7-3, with D maybe TRBD1 (5 bases). V was pared by 6 bases and J by 1 base, with 9 bases between. The CDR3 runs to 13 residues. Looked up from germline, CDR1 is SGHTA and CDR2 is FQGTGA. This chain's CDR3 is CASRLTANTEAFF. The DNA of the CDR3 is TGTGCCAGCAGACTGACAGCGAACACTGAAGCTTTCTTT. Drawing the rest from reference TRBV7-3 and TRBJ1-1, the complete variable domain is GAGVSQTPSNKVTEKGKYVELRCDPISGHTALYWYRQSLGQGPEFLIYFQGTGAADDSGLPNDRFFAVRPEGSVSTLKIQRTERGDSAVYLCASRLTANTEAFFGQGTRLTVV.

This clonotype appeared many times. The V and J genes are TRBV12-3 or TRBV12-4 and TRBJ1-5; D call uncertain. V lost 6 bases to trimming and J lost 4 bases, with 10 bases between them. This CDR3 is 13 amino acids long. CDR3 loop: CASSADLNQPQHF. Here the CDR3 DNA reads TGTGCCAGCAGCGCAGACTTAAATCAGCCCCAGCATTTT.

This clonotype was detected many times. The V call is TRBV18, the J call TRBJ1-2; TRBD1 matches 10 bases. CDR3 length: 14 residues. Germline V CDR1 and CDR2: KGHSH, LQKENI. Unmatched junction bases numbered 3, after V lost 4 bases and J lost 4 bases. CDR3 residues: CASSRRTGGYGYTF. CDR3 in DNA: TGTGCCAGCTCACGAAGGACAGGGGGCTATGGCTACACCTTC.

This clonotype was seen repeatedly, ten times or more. The chain has TRBV4-2 and TRBJ2-3, with D uncertain. The V end lost 8 bases, the J end lost 1 base, and 16 bases lay between the germline ends. The CDR3 is 15 amino acids. Germline V gives CDR1 LGHNA, CDR2 YNFKEQ. The CDR3 coding sequence is TGTGCCAGCGCCGGGCAGCTCCCGGGCACAGATACGCAGTATTTT. Protein sequence: CASAGQLPGTDTQYF.

This clonotype came up many times. The chain couples TRBV12-3 or TRBV12-4 to TRBJ1-1, with unresolved D. The CDR3 consists of 14 residues. The V end was cut by 4 bases, the J end by 1 base, with 10 bases between. The CDR3 sequence: CASSWATENTEAFF. CDR3 DNA: TGTGCCAGCAGTTGGGCGACGGAGAACACTGAAGCTTTCTTT.

The chain combines TRBV5-1 with TRBJ2-5; 8 nucleotides match TRBD1. Germline CDR1 is SGHRS and CDR2 is YFSETQ. Germline trimming cut 5 bases from V and 2 bases from J; bases unmatched to any gene: 5. This CDR3 is 14 amino acids long. In DNA form, the CDR3 reads TGCGCCAGCAGACCCGGGACAGGACAAGAGACCCAGTACTTC. Protein: CASRPGTGQETQYF.

The chain is built from TRBV5-4 and TRBJ2-5; 8 nucleotides agree with TRBD1. Germline assignment: CDR1 SGHNT and CDR2 YYREEE (reference sequence). CDR3 size: 16 residues. J was trimmed by 5 bases and V by 4 bases; bases with no gene match: 13. This CDR3 is CASSHGQGRVAETQYF. CDR3 bases: TGTGCCAGCAGCCACGGACAGGGTAGGGTAGCGGAGACCCAGTACTTC.

V is TRBV6-2 or TRBV6-3 and J is TRBJ1-1; D remains unclear. Germline CDR1 MNHEY, CDR2 SVGEGT. The V gene lost 7 bases and the J gene lost 0 bases, with 9 bases spanning the gap. CDR3 length equals 13 residues. The CDR3 spells CASMDPMNTEAFF. DNA for the CDR3: TGTGCCAGCATGGACCCTATGAACACTGAAGCTTTCTTT.

This clonotype was recorded many times. This chain links TRBV7-8 with TRBJ2-1; 8 bases map to TRBD2. The V gene's germline CDR1 is SGHVS and CDR2 FQNEAQ. With V trimmed by 6 bases and J by 11 bases, 15 bases remained unmatched. The CDR3 runs to 15 residues. The CDR3 sequence is CASRDSGLVFPQQFF. The CDR3 coding sequence is TGTGCCAGCAGAGACTCGGGACTAGTCTTCCCCCAGCAGTTCTTC.

In its sample, this clonotype was seen a few times. The V gene is TRBV3-1, the J gene TRBJ2-7, with D perhaps matching TRBD2 (5 bases). Germline V gene data show CDR1 as LGHDT and CDR2 as YNNKEL (reference sequence). The CDR3 runs 15 residues. The V and J ends lost 3 bases and 2 bases respectively, with 14 bases between them. The CDR3 here is CASSQGTRDPYEQYF. CDR3 coding DNA: TGTGCCAGCAGCCAGGGTACTAGGGATCCCTACGAGCAGTACTTC.

This clonotype was counted many times. This chain links TRBV2 with TRBJ2-1; 8 bases are a match to TRBD2. The CDR3 has 14 amino acids. J was trimmed by 15 bases and V by 7 bases; bases with no gene match: 17. Germline V lookup: CDR1 SNHLY, CDR2 FYNNEI. The CDR3 nucleotides are TGTGCCAGCACTGTGGGGCTAGCGGGCCCGAGGGTGTTCTTC. The encoded protein is CASTVGLAGPRVFF. The whole variable domain, remainder taken from reference TRBV2 and TRBJ2-1, is EPEVTQTPSHQVTQMGQEVILRCVPISNHLYFYWYRQILGQKVEFLVSFYNNEISEKSEIFDDQFSVERPDGSNFTLKIRSTKLEDSAMYFCASTVGLAGPRVFFGPGTRLTVL.

This clonotype was picked up many times. The chain joins TRBV9 to TRBJ2-3; D could derive from TRBD1 or TRBD2 (5 bases each). The germline CDR1 and CDR2 sequences are SGDLS and YYNGEE. CDR3 length: 18 amino acids. V lost 5 bases, J lost 0 bases, and 22 bases lay in between. CDR3 sequence: CASRAGQSGTASTDTQYF. CDR3 DNA sequence: TGTGCCAGCAGGGCCGGCCAATCCGGGACGGCCAGCACAGATACGCAGTATTTT.